The 31 T cell receptor beta chains below all came from one sample that was sequenced in a study of glioma-infiltrating T cells after dendritic cell vaccination. Using immunoSEQ multiplex PCR, the repertoire was profiled, and TCRdb retains in-frame clones only, with some absent. Of around 83,000 clones listed, 85% are singletons. Time point here: after dendritic cell vaccination, including at tumor progression/relapse. The source material was blood, sampled after dendritic cell vaccination. The receptors come from a human donor with glioblastoma.

The gene calls are TRBV6-5 and TRBJ1-6; D remains ambiguous. V was trimmed by 0 bases and J by 7 bases, leaving 13 bases between them. The germline V gene has CDR1 MNHEY and CDR2 SVGAGI. This CDR3 region has 16 residues. The CDR3 nucleotides are TGTGCCAGCAGTTACTCGGGCAGCCTGGTGAATTCACCCCTCCACTTT. This encodes CASSYSGSLVNSPLHF.

The V call is TRBV6-1, the J call TRBJ1-1, with D possibly matching TRBD1 (5 bases). CDR1 and CDR2 from the germline V gene are MNHNS and SASEGT. Trimming took off 1 base at V and 0 bases at J, with 6 bases between the two ends. CDR3 length: 14 amino acids. This CDR3 is CASSEGGLNTEAFF. The CDR3 DNA reads as TGTGCCAGCAGTGAAGGGGGCTTGAACACTGAAGCTTTCTTT.

The chain recombines TRBV5-4 with TRBJ1-2; maybe TRBD1 (6 bases). The CDR3 consists of 14 residues. V gave up 0 bases and J gave up 7 bases, with 13 bases separating them. Germline loops: CDR1 SGHNT, CDR2 YYREEE (reference sequence). The CDR3 DNA is TGTGCCAGCAGCTTGGACAGGGATAATGTTGGCTACACCTTC. This encodes CASSLDRDNVGYTF.

The rearrangement links TRBV27 to TRBJ2-2, with 10 bases matching TRBD2. Per the germline V gene, CDR1 is MNHEY and CDR2 is SMNVEV (reference sequence). The CDR3 runs 14 residues. Losses at the gene ends were 6 bases for V and 5 bases for J; bases not matched to a gene: 3. CDR3 in DNA: TGTGCCAGCAGATCGGGACTAGCGACCGGGGAGCTGTTTTTT. This codes for CASRSGLATGELFF.

The chain joins TRBV27 to TRBJ1-3; 9 nucleotides match TRBD1. The germline gives CDR1 MNHEY, CDR2 SMNVEV (reference sequence). The ends lost 4 bases at V and 7 bases at J; junction bases unmatched: 5. The CDR3 spans 14 residues. CDR3 in amino acids: CASSSLGTGNTIYF. The CDR3 DNA is TGTGCCAGCAGTTCCCTCGGGACAGGGAACACCATATATTTT.

The genes are TRBV19 and TRBJ2-5; 7 positions match TRBD1. The V segment lost 4 bases and the J segment 12 bases; nucleotides outside the gene matches: 5. This CDR3 region has 11 residues. Germline CDR1 reads LNHDA; CDR2 reads SQIVND (reference sequence). CDR3 nucleotides: TGTGCCAGTAGTAGACAGGGCGTTGAGTACTTC. This sequence encodes CASSRQGVEYF.

The chain is built from TRBV5-4 and TRBJ2-3; perhaps TRBD2 as D (6 bases). Looked up from germline, CDR1 is SGHNT and CDR2 is YYREEE (reference sequence). The CDR3 runs to 17 residues. V dropped 4 bases and J dropped 0 bases, with 18 bases sitting between them. The CDR3 here is CASSLDLWGRSTDTQYF. The CDR3 nucleotides read TGTGCCAGCAGCCTAGACTTATGGGGGAGGAGCACAGATACGCAGTATTTT.

The chain employs TRBV30 and TRBJ1-2, with D tentatively TRBD1 (5 bases). CDR1 is GTSNPN and CDR2 is SVGIG in the germline V gene (reference sequence). This CDR3 has 10 amino acids. Trimming shortened V by 8 bases and J by 5 bases, and 9 bases separated the two germline ends. The CDR3 bases are TGTGCCCTTAAGGGGTATGGCTACACCTTC. Amino acid sequence: CALKGYGYTF.

The chain employs TRBV25-1 and TRBJ1-2; D ambiguous. Germline values: CDR1 MGHDK, CDR2 SYGVNS. V lost 4 bases and J 8 bases, leaving 20 bases between the germline ends. There are 15 residues in the CDR3. This CDR3 reads CASSGVRPFFDGYTF. The CDR3, as DNA: TGTGCCAGCAGTGGTGTCAGGCCGTTTTTCGACGGCTACACCTTC.

The chain is built from TRBV28 and TRBJ2-7; 9 nucleotides agree with TRBD1. V was pared by 3 bases and J by 1 base, with 10 bases of the junction left unmatched. Germline V CDR1 and CDR2: MDHEN, SYDVKM. The CDR3 runs 17 residues. CDR3 loop: CASSFLQQGAQSYEQYF. DNA for the CDR3: TGTGCCAGCAGTTTCCTCCAACAGGGGGCGCAGTCCTACGAGCAGTACTTC.

The sample holds one count of this clone. This chain uses TRBV5-1 with TRBJ1-1; D unclear. Per germline, CDR1 SGHRS and CDR2 YFSETQ. The ends were cut back, 4 bases at V and 0 bases at J, with 7 bases in the middle. This CDR3 contains 13 residues. DNA for the CDR3: TGCGCCAGCAGCGTAGGAGTGAACACTGAAGCTTTCTTT. Amino acid sequence: CASSVGVNTEAFF. Combining the CDR3 with reference TRBV5-1 and TRBJ1-1 gives the whole variable domain KAGVTQTPRYLIKTRGQQVTLSCSPISGHRSVSWYQQTPGQGLQFLFEYFSETQRNKGNFPGRFSGRQFSNSRSEMNVSTLELGDSALYLCASSVGVNTEAFFGQGTRLTVV.

The rearrangement uses TRBV7-8 and TRBJ2-7, with TRBD2 matching over 10 bases. CDR1 and CDR2 (germline): SGHVS, FQNEAQ. J was trimmed by 0 bases and V by 5 bases; bases with no gene match: 4. This CDR3 is built from 15 residues. In DNA, the CDR3 is TGTGCCAGCAGCAGAACTAGCGGGGCCTCCTACGAGCAGTACTTC. Its translation: CASSRTSGASYEQYF.

The CDR3 spells CASSSGLARHNEQFF. DNA for the CDR3: TGTGCCAGCAGTTCGGGACTAGCCCGTCACAATGAGCAGTTCTTC. The chain is built from TRBV6-5 and TRBJ2-1, with 9 nucleotides matching TRBD2. CDR1 MNHEY and CDR2 SVGAGI come from the germline V gene. This CDR3 is 15 amino acids long. Unmatched junction bases numbered 6, after V lost 4 bases and J lost 5 bases.

The rearrangement joins TRBV19 to TRBJ2-1; the match to TRBD2 covers 12 bases. Germline loops: CDR1 LNHDA, CDR2 SQIVND (reference sequence). CDR3 length: 19 amino acids. Trimming cost V 3 bases and J 7 bases; bases outside gene matches: 16. The CDR3 reads CASSIEGLAGGPRGNEQFF. CDR3 nucleotide sequence: TGTGCCAGTAGTATTGAGGGGCTAGCGGGGGGGCCCCGCGGTAATGAGCAGTTCTTC.

The V gene is TRBV4-1, the J gene TRBJ2-2, with 12 nucleotides matching TRBD2. The V gene end was trimmed by 3 bases and the J gene end by 6 bases; junction bases not matched to a gene: 5. The V gene's germline CDR1 is MGHRA and CDR2 YSYEKL. This CDR3 has 16 residues. CDR3 bases: TGCGCCAGCAGCCAGACTAGCGGGGGTGGTGCCGGGGAGCTGTTTTTT. Translated, it gives CASSQTSGGGAGELFF.

The chain has TRBV6-1 and TRBJ2-7; 11 bases line up with TRBD2. CDR1 and CDR2 from the germline V gene are MNHNS and SASEGT. The CDR3 covers 15 residues. Unmatched junction bases numbered 8, after V lost 8 bases and J lost 2 bases. The CDR3 region is CASRYTSGSAYEQYF. CDR3 DNA: TGTGCCAGCCGATACACTAGCGGGAGTGCCTACGAGCAGTACTTC.

The J gene is TRBJ2-2, the V gene TRBV2, with D tentatively TRBD1 (6 bases). V was shortened by 8 bases and J by 1 base, with 17 bases between the two germline ends. CDR1 and CDR2 (germline): SNHLY, FYNNEI. This CDR3 comprises 16 residues. In DNA form, the CDR3 reads TGTGCCAGCGGCCAAAACAGGGTTAGGAACACCGGGGAGCTGTTTTTT. Amino acids: CASGQNRVRNTGELFF.

The chain joins TRBV7-9 to TRBJ2-1, with TRBD2 as a possible D gene (7 bases). Germline V gene lookup returns CDR1 SEHNR and CDR2 FQNEAQ (reference sequence). There are 15 residues in the CDR3. The V end was cut by 1 base, the J end by 9 bases, with 16 bases between. The CDR3 bases are TGTGCCAGCAGCTTAGGGATGGGGGGGCAGGGTGAGCAGTTCTTC. It yields the protein CASSLGMGGQGEQFF.

This clone was observed once. The chain employs TRBV9 and TRBJ2-7; TRBD2 might be the D (6 bases). Trimming cost V 0 bases and J 4 bases, with 11 bases left between them. The CDR3 is made up of 14 amino acids. Germline assignment: CDR1 SGDLS and CDR2 YYNGEE. The DNA of the CDR3 is TGTGCCAGCAGCGTAGATGCGGGAACTTACGAGCAGTACTTC. This codes for CASSVDAGTYEQYF.

The chain carries TRBV28 and TRBJ2-1; TRBD2 agrees at 9 bases. This CDR3 region has 14 residues. V was clipped by 5 bases and J by 4 bases; unmatched bases: 3. CDR1 and CDR2 from the germline V gene are MDHEN and SYDVKM. CDR3 DNA sequence: TGTGCCAGCAGTCCGGCGGGAGGGTACAATGAGCAGTTCTTC. It specifies CASSPAGGYNEQFF.

CDR3 residues: CSVEDPLGRVGEQYF. In DNA, the CDR3 is TGCAGCGTTGAAGATCCACTGGGGCGCGTAGGCGAGCAGTACTTC. The V call is TRBV29-1, the J call TRBJ2-7; possible D gene TRBD1, 5 bases. The germline V gene has CDR1 SQVTM and CDR2 ANQGSEA. Between the trimmed V and J ends, which lost 0 bases and 6 bases, there was a span of 18 bases. CDR3 length: 15 amino acids.

The chain couples TRBV25-1 to TRBJ1-1; 9 nucleotides match TRBD1. V was pared by 8 bases and J by 8 bases, with 15 bases of the junction left unmatched. Germline CDR1 MGHDK, CDR2 SYGVNS. This CDR3 comprises 15 residues. The CDR3 reads CASLRAGTGTSEAFF. CDR3 sequence (DNA): TGTGCCAGCTTACGCGCGGGGACAGGGACCTCAGAAGCTTTCTTT. Supplemented by reference TRBV25-1 and TRBJ1-1, the full variable domain reads EADIYQTPRYLVIGTGKKITLECSQTMGHDKMYWYQQDPGMELHLIHYSYGVNSTEKGDLSSESTVSRIRTEHFPLTLESARPSHTSQYLCASLRAGTGTSEAFFGQGTRLTVV.

The chain joins TRBV7-6 to TRBJ2-7; 7 bases are shared with TRBD1. V trimming: 2 bases; J trimming: 3 bases; junction bases outside the gene matches: 4. This CDR3 contains 14 residues. CDR1 is SGHVS and CDR2 is FNYEAQ in the germline V gene. This CDR3 is CASSLSQGSYEQYF. The CDR3 DNA follows: TGTGCCAGCAGCTTATCACAGGGGAGCTACGAGCAGTACTTC.

J is TRBJ1-2 and V is TRBV2; 8 bases are shared with TRBD1. Per the germline V gene, CDR1 is SNHLY and CDR2 is FYNNEI. V shed 6 bases and J 7 bases; nucleotides not matched to a gene: 10. This CDR3 spans 14 amino acids. The CDR3 nucleotides read TGTGCCAGCAGCTATGGACAGGGTGGTGGTGGCTACACCTTC. This codes for CASSYGQGGGGYTF.

The V and J genes are TRBV19 and TRBJ1-5; D gene uncertain. The V gene's germline CDR1 is LNHDA and CDR2 SQIVND (reference sequence). This CDR3 is built from 14 residues. V dropped 5 bases and J dropped 15 bases, with 23 bases sitting between them. Written as DNA, the CDR3 is TGTGCCAGTAGTCAATATTTATCTACAGAACCAGGGCATTTT. Translated, it gives CASSQYLSTEPGHF.

The chain joins TRBV13 to TRBJ2-1, with 13 nucleotides matching TRBD2. Germline trimming cut 6 bases from V and 6 bases from J; bases unmatched to any gene: 17. The CDR3 covers 19 residues. The germline V gene encodes CDR1 PRHDT and CDR2 FYEKMQ (reference sequence). CDR3 sequence reads: CASSLRLAGGNTRVNEQFF. CDR3 DNA sequence: TGTGCCAGCAGTCTTAGACTAGCGGGGGGTAATACAAGAGTCAATGAGCAGTTCTTC.

The table lists this clone with a count of one. The chain employs TRBV5-1 and TRBJ2-7; TRBD2 matches 8 bases. Germline lookup yields CDR1 SGHRS and CDR2 YFSETQ. V dropped 0 bases and J dropped 2; count of bases not matched to a gene: 4. This CDR3 comprises 15 residues. CDR3 loop: CASSLGAGGAYEQYF. CDR3 in DNA: TGCGCCAGCAGCTTGGGTGCGGGGGGAGCCTACGAGCAGTACTTC. Full variable domain (outside the CDR3, taken from reference TRBV5-1 and TRBJ2-7): KAGVTQTPRYLIKTRGQQVTLSCSPISGHRSVSWYQQTPGQGLQFLFEYFSETQRNKGNFPGRFSGRQFSNSRSEMNVSTLELGDSALYLCASSLGAGGAYEQYFGPGTRLTVT.

The chain links TRBV10-3 to TRBJ2-7; a possible D gene is TRBD1 (5 bases). Trimming shortened V by 6 bases and J by 5 bases, and 11 bases separated the two germline ends. The CDR3 contains 12 residues. Germline V gene sequence: CDR1 ENHRY, CDR2 SYGVKD. The CDR3 DNA is TGTGCCATCAGCCTCGACAGAGACGAGCAGTACTTC. It encodes CAISLDRDEQYF.

V gene TRBV5-1 combines with J gene TRBJ2-1; D is possibly TRBD1 (6 bases). Deletions cut 4 bases from V and 10 bases from J, with 15 bases between. The CDR3 runs 13 residues. Germline assignment: CDR1 SGHRS and CDR2 YFSETQ. CDR3 nucleotides: TGCGCCAGCAGCCAGGGGCCTACAGTAGAGCAGTTCTTC. Its protein product is CASSQGPTVEQFF.

The V call is TRBV29-1, the J call TRBJ2-7, with 14 bases identical to TRBD2. Trimming took 5 bases from V and 7 from J; bases not matched to a gene: 7. This CDR3 has 14 amino acids. Germline V lookup: CDR1 SQVTM, CDR2 ANQGSEA. Here the CDR3 reads CSVRLAGGPGEQYF. CDR3 sequence (DNA): TGCAGCGTTAGACTAGCGGGAGGGCCGGGGGAGCAGTACTTC.

V and J are TRBV7-9 and TRBJ1-4; 7 bases are a match to TRBD1. Germline CDR1 is SEHNR and CDR2 is FQNEAQ (reference sequence). The CDR3 contains 15 residues. V lost 3 bases to trimming and J lost 8 bases; unmatched junction nucleotides: 9. The CDR3 region is CASSFRQGSEEKLFF. The CDR3 DNA sequence: TGTGCCAGCAGCTTCCGACAGGGATCGGAAGAAAAACTGTTTTTT.